Each of the 14 T cell receptor beta chains below was sequenced from the same sample in a study of blood T cells in healthy people across ages. Then a second PCR, running roughly 7 to 11 cycles, was carried out with a sample-barcoded 5' primer and a J-beta primer mix. TCRdb used MiXCR to reprocess the 5' RACE reads, holding one entry per CDR3 protein. The sample has about a million distinct CDR3 sequences, 48% seen once; the top ten hold 10% to 15%. Sequencing was carried out using blood. The receptor set was obtained from a man aged 30-40 years in good health.

The chain couples TRBV28 to TRBJ2-7; weak D call: TRBD2 (5 bases). CDR3 length equals 13 residues. The germline V and J ends were trimmed by 6 bases and 5 bases, with 14 bases remaining between them. Germline V gives CDR1 MDHEN, CDR2 SYDVKM. The CDR3 DNA sequence: TGTGCCAGCAGCCACGGGGAAAACGACGAGCAGTACTTC. Amino acids: CASSHGENDEQYF.

V gene TRBV7-2 combines with J gene TRBJ2-1, with 9 bases identical to TRBD1. The germline V gene has CDR1 SGHTA and CDR2 FQGNSA. This CDR3 has 15 amino acids. Trimming took 1 base from V and 9 from J; bases not matched to a gene: 7. The CDR3 is CASSLEGTGYREQFF. The CDR3 region has the DNA TGTGCCAGCAGCTTAGAGGGGACAGGGTATCGTGAGCAGTTCTTC.

The rearrangement links TRBV7-2 to TRBJ2-5; D possibly corresponds to TRBD1 (6 bases). With 1 base removed from V and 4 bases from J, the gap between germline ends came to 13 bases. The germline gives CDR1 SGHTA, CDR2 FQGNSA. The CDR3 totals 15 residues. The CDR3 region is CASSLGTAMAETQYF. CDR3 DNA sequence: TGTGCCAGCAGCTTAGGGACAGCCATGGCAGAGACCCAGTACTTC.

The J gene is TRBJ2-3, the V gene TRBV29-1; 8 bases agree with TRBD2. The V and J ends lost 7 bases and 6 bases, in that order; junction bases with no gene match: 12. The length of the CDR3 is 14 residues. Per the germline V gene, CDR1 is SQVTM and CDR2 is ANQGSEA. CDR3 region: CSAGLAGEGDTQYF. DNA of the CDR3: TGCAGCGCCGGCCTAGCGGGCGAAGGGGATACGCAGTATTTT.

This chain uses TRBV16 with TRBJ2-1; no clear D gene. This CDR3 has 11 residues. The V and J ends lost 2 bases and 8 bases respectively, with 4 bases between them. Germline V CDR1 and CDR2: KGHSY, FQNENV. The CDR3, as DNA: TGTGCCAGCAGCCAAAGCGATGAGCAGTTCTTC. The encoded protein is CASSQSDEQFF.

J is TRBJ2-7 and V is TRBV5-6; TRBD1 might be the D (6 bases). Trimming took off 7 bases at V and 0 bases at J, with 11 bases between the two ends. Per the germline V gene, CDR1 is SGHDT and CDR2 is YYEEEE. This CDR3 comprises 13 residues. CDR3 protein: CASEGESSYEQYF. CDR3 coding DNA: TGTGCCAGCGAGGGGGAGAGCTCCTACGAGCAGTACTTC.

The chain has TRBV2 and TRBJ2-5; D possibly corresponds to TRBD2 (5 bases). This CDR3 spans 13 amino acids. Deletions cut 7 bases from V and 2 bases from J, with 11 bases between. Germline V CDR1 and CDR2: SNHLY, FYNNEI. CDR3 bases: TGTGCCAGCAAAGCGGCCCCTCAAGAGACCCAGTACTTC. Its translation: CASKAAPQETQYF.

This clonotype was seen a few times. The rearrangement uses TRBV7-8 and TRBJ1-1; D not resolved. This CDR3 comprises 14 residues. Germline loops: CDR1 SGHVS, CDR2 FQNEAQ. Trimming removed 5 bases at V and 0 bases at J, with 10 bases between. CDR3 loop: CASSPQPMNTEAFF. The DNA of the CDR3 is TGTGCCAGCAGCCCACAGCCCATGAACACTGAAGCTTTCTTT. Full variable domain (rest looked up from reference TRBV7-8 and TRBJ1-1): GAGVSQSPRYKVAKRGQDVALRCDPISGHVSLFWYQQALGQGPEFLTYFQNEAQLDKSGLPSDRFFAERPEGSVSTLKIQRTQQEDSAVYLCASSPQPMNTEAFFGQGTRLTVV.

There are a few counts of this clonotype. The chain links TRBV6-6 to TRBJ2-5, with a tentative D call TRBD1 (5 bases). CDR1 is MNHNY, CDR2 SVGAGI, per germline (reference sequence). The V gene lost 2 bases and the J gene lost 3 bases, with 19 bases spanning the gap. CDR3 length equals 17 residues. CDR3 in DNA: TGTGCCAGCAGTTACAACGGACCGACAGAATCGAAAGAGACCCAGTACTTC. Its protein product is CASSYNGPTESKETQYF.

CDR3 sequence: CASGRQESSYEQYF. The CDR3 DNA is TGTGCCAGCGGAAGACAGGAGAGCTCCTACGAGCAGTACTTC. The V call is TRBV12-3 or TRBV12-4, the J call TRBJ2-7; D is possibly TRBD1 (6 bases). V gave up 8 bases and J gave up 0 bases, with 14 bases separating them. CDR3 length: 14 amino acids.

V is TRBV30 and J is TRBJ2-1; possibly TRBD1 or TRBD2 for D (5 bases each). The CDR3 loop spans 13 amino acids. CDR1 is GTSNPN and CDR2 is SVGIG in the germline V gene (reference sequence). Deletions cut 2 bases from V and 6 bases from J, with 11 bases between. The chain's CDR3 is CAWSRDGTNEQFF. The CDR3 DNA is TGTGCCTGGAGTCGGGACGGGACCAATGAGCAGTTCTTC.

This clonotype was counted a few times. This rearrangement joins TRBV9 to TRBJ2-3, with D unclear. CDR1 is SGDLS and CDR2 is YYNGEE in the germline V gene. CDR3 length equals 15 residues. V lost 7 bases to trimming and J lost 1 base, with 16 bases between them. CDR3 nucleotides: TGTGCCAGCGCGCACGGTCGGGTAGGCACAGATACGCAGTATTTT. It encodes CASAHGRVGTDTQYF.

A few counts support this clonotype. The chain employs TRBV4-3 and TRBJ2-1, with D possibly being TRBD1 (6 bases). This CDR3 comprises 15 residues. Trimming removed 0 bases at V and 7 bases at J, with 13 bases between. In germline, CDR1 is LGHNA, CDR2 YSLEER. The CDR3 reads CASSQEQGGINEQFF. The CDR3 DNA reads as TGCGCCAGCAGCCAAGAACAGGGCGGAATTAATGAGCAGTTCTTC.

The V and J genes are TRBV29-1 and TRBJ1-4; D is ambiguous. The ends were cut back, 6 bases at V and 5 bases at J, with 16 bases in the middle. CDR1 is SQVTM and CDR2 is ANQGSEA in the germline V gene. The CDR3 is 14 residues long. CDR3 nucleotides: TGCAGCGTCGGACCGGACGCCACGAATGAAAAACTGTTTTTT. This translates into CSVGPDATNEKLFF.